The rows below give T cell receptor beta chains drawn from one sample of a study of tumor-infiltrating lymphocytes in primary liver carcinoma. TCRdb called the multiplex PCR reads again in MiXCR, with one record for every CDR3 protein. Of almost 200,000 distinct CDR3 sequences listed, about two thirds are singletons. The sequencing input was peripheral blood. The receptors stem from a woman in her sixties with primary liver carcinoma and hepatitis B virus infection. Both conserved end residues are part of each CDR3. A D gene is named only where the DNA matches it firmly. Clone size is stated in some rows and not others, as once, few, many or a class when expanded.

v_gene: TRBV5-4; d_gene: TRBD2; j_gene: TRBJ2-1; abundance: -; CDR3nt: TGTGCCGGCAGCGACTTCAGGGGGCGGCTAGCGGGAGGGAATGAGCAGTTCTTC; CDR3aa: CAGSDFRGRLAGGNEQFF
v_gene: TRBV12-3/TRBV12-4; d_gene: -; j_gene: TRBJ2-7; abundance: many; CDR3nt: TGTGCCAGCGGCCCGACTCAGACCTACGAGCAGTACTTC; CDR3aa: CASGPTQTYEQYF
v_gene: TRBV11-2; d_gene: TRBD2; j_gene: TRBJ2-1; abundance: many; CDR3nt: TGTGCCAGCAGCCTAGATTCAGGACTAGCGTTAAAGTACAATGAGCAGTTCTTC; CDR3aa: CASSLDSGLALKYNEQFF
v_gene: TRBV11-2; d_gene: -; j_gene: TRBJ2-5; abundance: -; CDR3nt: TGTGCCAGCAGCCCGAGGGAAAGCCAGTACTTC; CDR3aa: CASSPRESQYF
v_gene: TRBV6-6; d_gene: -; j_gene: TRBJ2-1; abundance: many; CDR3nt: TGTGCCAGCAGTTACGCGAGGGGGGGTAACAATGAGCAGTTCTTC; CDR3aa: CASSYARGGNNEQFF
v_gene: TRBV7-9; d_gene: -; j_gene: TRBJ2-3; abundance: few; CDR3nt: TGTGCCAGCAGCTTTAGATTTGCGGGGAACACAGATACGCAGTATTTT; CDR3aa: CASSFRFAGNTDTQYF
v_gene: TRBV2; d_gene: -; j_gene: TRBJ1-6; abundance: -; CDR3nt: TGTGCCAGCAGTGCCCAGGGGACCTATAATTCACCCCTCCACTTT; CDR3aa: CASSAQGTYNSPLHF
v_gene: TRBV11-2; d_gene: -; j_gene: TRBJ2-3; abundance: -; CDR3nt: TGTGCCAGCAGTTTAGAGTCTAGCGTGAGGTCGCAGTATTTT; CDR3aa: CASSLESSVRSQYF
v_gene: TRBV4-1; d_gene: TRBD2; j_gene: TRBJ2-5; abundance: many; CDR3nt: TGCGCCAGCAGCCAAGAGGGACTAGCTTGGAAGACCCAGTACTTC; CDR3aa: CASSQEGLAWKTQYF
v_gene: TRBV4-2; d_gene: -; j_gene: TRBJ2-3; abundance: -; CDR3nt: TGTGCCAGCAGCCACAGCGGTGGTGAAGATACGCAGTGTTTT; CDR3aa: CASSHSGGEDTQCF
v_gene: TRBV6-6; d_gene: -; j_gene: TRBJ2-3; abundance: many; CDR3nt: TGTGCCAGCAGGACGGGTGCGGGAGATACGCAGTATTTT; CDR3aa: CASRTGAGDTQYF
v_gene: TRBV5-1; d_gene: -; j_gene: TRBJ2-6; abundance: -; CDR3nt: TGCGCCAGCAGCGCGCCGGTCTCTAGGGCCAACGTCCTGACTTTC; CDR3aa: CASSAPVSRANVLTF
v_gene: TRBV6-6; d_gene: TRBD1; j_gene: TRBJ1-2; abundance: few; CDR3nt: TGTGCCAGCAGTTACACAACGGACAGGATCGACTATGGCTACACCTTC; CDR3aa: CASSYTTDRIDYGYTF
v_gene: TRBV10-2; d_gene: -; j_gene: TRBJ2-7; abundance: -; CDR3nt: TGCGCCAGCAGTGGGCCGAGAGAGGAGTACTTC; CDR3aa: CASSGPREEYF
v_gene: TRBV7-8; d_gene: -; j_gene: TRBJ1-1; abundance: few; CDR3nt: TGTACCAGCAGCTTACAGCAAAGAACTGAAGCTTTCTTT; CDR3aa: CTSSLQQRTEAFF
v_gene: TRBV6-1; d_gene: -; j_gene: TRBJ1-1; abundance: -; CDR3nt: TGTGCCAGCAGTGTTTATCCCGCACCAATAGGAGAGAACACTGAAGCTTTCTTT; CDR3aa: CASSVYPAPIGENTEAFF
v_gene: TRBV5-1; d_gene: -; j_gene: TRBJ2-3; abundance: medium-sized; CDR3nt: TGTGCCAGCAGCTTAGCAGATACGCAGTATTTT; CDR3aa: CASSLADTQYF
v_gene: TRBV11-2; d_gene: -; j_gene: TRBJ2-1; abundance: -; CDR3nt: TGTGCCAGCAGCTTAGAATCCAACACTGCCAATGAGCAGTTCTTC; CDR3aa: CASSLESNTANEQFF
v_gene: TRBV4-1; d_gene: TRBD1; j_gene: TRBJ2-2; abundance: -; CDR3nt: TGCACCAGCAGCCAGACAGGGGGAAAATACACCGGGGAGCTGTTTTTT; CDR3aa: CTSSQTGGKYTGELFF
v_gene: TRBV28; d_gene: -; j_gene: TRBJ2-2; abundance: few; CDR3nt: TGTGCCAGCAGTTTAGCGGGGGCGTTCACCGGGGAGCTGTTTTTT; CDR3aa: CASSLAGAFTGELFF
v_gene: TRBV11-2; d_gene: -; j_gene: TRBJ2-1; abundance: -; CDR3nt: TGTGCCAGCAGCTTGGTGCAGGGTTCCGGTGGGCACTTCTTC; CDR3aa: CASSLVQGSGGHFF
v_gene: TRBV6-1; d_gene: -; j_gene: TRBJ2-3; abundance: many; CDR3nt: TGTGCCAGCAGAACCTCTTCCTATACGACAGATACGCAGTATTTT; CDR3aa: CASRTSSYTTDTQYF
v_gene: TRBV28; d_gene: -; j_gene: TRBJ1-1; abundance: -; CDR3nt: TGTGCCAGCAGTTCCGTCCCTGATGCTTTCTTT; CDR3aa: CASSSVPDAFF
v_gene: TRBV28; d_gene: -; j_gene: TRBJ2-7; abundance: -; CDR3nt: TGTGCCAACAGTTCCGGCCTCACTCTTCGGGGCTACGAGCAGTACTTC; CDR3aa: CANSSGLTLRGYEQYF
v_gene: TRBV29-1; d_gene: -; j_gene: TRBJ2-1; abundance: many; CDR3nt: TGCAGCGTTGCCGATATGCACAATGAGCAGTTCTTC; CDR3aa: CSVADMHNEQFF
v_gene: TRBV5-1; d_gene: -; j_gene: TRBJ2-3; abundance: -; CDR3nt: TGCGCCAACAGCTTGGGGGTTGTCACAGATACGCAGTATTTT; CDR3aa: CANSLGVVTDTQYF
v_gene: TRBV7-8; d_gene: -; j_gene: TRBJ2-5; abundance: -; CDR3nt: TGTGCCAGCAGCCGCCACAGGGAGGAGACCCAGTACTTC; CDR3aa: CASSRHREETQYF
v_gene: TRBV10-3; d_gene: -; j_gene: TRBJ2-5; abundance: few; CDR3nt: TGTGCCATCAGTGAGAGCCAGGGTATCCAAGAGACCCAGTACTTC; CDR3aa: CAISESQGIQETQYF
v_gene: TRBV29-1; d_gene: -; j_gene: TRBJ2-7; abundance: -; CDR3nt: TGCAGCACCGGGACGCCGCCGGGCGAGCAGTACTTC; CDR3aa: CSTGTPPGEQYF
v_gene: TRBV4-1; d_gene: -; j_gene: TRBJ2-3; abundance: -; CDR3nt: TGCGCCAGCAGCCAAGGATGGCAGGGAAGACTTGGGGATACGCAGTATTTT; CDR3aa: CASSQGWQGRLGDTQYF
v_gene: TRBV25-1; d_gene: TRBD2; j_gene: TRBJ2-5; abundance: -; CDR3nt: TGTGCCAGCAGTGATTCAGGGAGCGGGAGTTGGAAGACCCAGTACTTC; CDR3aa: CASSDSGSGSWKTQYF
v_gene: TRBV28; d_gene: TRBD1; j_gene: TRBJ2-7; abundance: few; CDR3nt: TGTGCCAGCAGGTCAGGGACAGGGGGCTCCTACGAGCAGTACTTC; CDR3aa: CASRSGTGGSYEQYF
v_gene: TRBV10-3; d_gene: -; j_gene: TRBJ1-4; abundance: -; CDR3nt: TGTGCCATCAGTCCACAGGGAACTAATGAAAAACTGTTTTTT; CDR3aa: CAISPQGTNEKLFF
v_gene: TRBV9; d_gene: -; j_gene: TRBJ2-5; abundance: few; CDR3nt: TGTGCCAGCAGCGTAGCGGAGAATGGTCAAGAGACCCAGTACTTC; CDR3aa: CASSVAENGQETQYF
v_gene: TRBV29-1; d_gene: -; j_gene: TRBJ1-4; abundance: many; CDR3nt: TGCAGCGGCCTTTTTTCCGAAAAACTGTTTTTT; CDR3aa: CSGLFSEKLFF
v_gene: TRBV11-2; d_gene: TRBD2; j_gene: TRBJ2-1; abundance: many; CDR3nt: TGTGCCAGCAGCTTAGTTAGATCCCTAGCGGGCGCCTACAATGAGCAGTTCTTC; CDR3aa: CASSLVRSLAGAYNEQFF
v_gene: TRBV6-5; d_gene: TRBD2; j_gene: TRBJ2-3; abundance: -; CDR3nt: TGTGCCCCTGGGGCTAGCGGGAGGGCGGCTACGCAGTATTTT; CDR3aa: CAPGASGRAATQYF
v_gene: TRBV4-1; d_gene: -; j_gene: TRBJ2-1; abundance: many; CDR3nt: -; CDR3aa: CAQQPNTDNEQFFGPNEQFF
v_gene: TRBV11-1; d_gene: -; j_gene: TRBJ2-3; abundance: -; CDR3nt: TGTGCCAGCAGCTTAGGACCCACAGATATGCAGTGTTTT; CDR3aa: CASSLGPTDMQCF
v_gene: TRBV12-3/TRBV12-4; d_gene: -; j_gene: TRBJ2-3; abundance: -; CDR3nt: TGTGCCAACAGCCCCGGACAGCGATGGAGGTCCACTGATACGCAGTATTTT; CDR3aa: CANSPGQRWRSTDTQYF
v_gene: TRBV6-5; d_gene: TRBD1; j_gene: TRBJ1-4; abundance: many; CDR3nt: TGTGCCAGCAGTTACGACAGGGTGGGTGGAAAACTGTTTTTT; CDR3aa: CASSYDRVGGKLFF
v_gene: TRBV29-1; d_gene: TRBD2; j_gene: TRBJ2-1; abundance: -; CDR3nt: TGCAGCGTTACGGGTCTAGCGGTCCGCTCCTACAATGAGCAGTTCTTC; CDR3aa: CSVTGLAVRSYNEQFF
v_gene: TRBV28; d_gene: TRBD2; j_gene: TRBJ2-1; abundance: few; CDR3nt: TGTGCCAGCATCTCGACTAGCGGTAGCTCCTACAATGAGCAGTTCTTC; CDR3aa: CASISTSGSSYNEQFF
v_gene: TRBV11-1; d_gene: -; j_gene: TRBJ1-3; abundance: many; CDR3nt: TGTGCCAGCAGCTTTTCCGCGGTCTCTGGAAACACCATATATTTT; CDR3aa: CASSFSAVSGNTIYF
v_gene: TRBV6-5; d_gene: -; j_gene: TRBJ2-7; abundance: -; CDR3nt: TGTGCCAGCAGTGACGTTGGACAGCGCTACGAGCAGTACTTC; CDR3aa: CASSDVGQRYEQYF
v_gene: TRBV29-1; d_gene: -; j_gene: TRBJ2-5; abundance: -; CDR3nt: TGCAGCGTTCTAGGGGGGTCTGGTCCTGAGACCCAGTACTTC; CDR3aa: CSVLGGSGPETQYF
v_gene: TRBV4-1; d_gene: -; j_gene: TRBJ1-1; abundance: many; CDR3nt: TGCGCCAGCAGCCTTCACGACAGGGAAGCTTTCTTT; CDR3aa: CASSLHDREAFF
v_gene: TRBV6-2/TRBV6-3; d_gene: TRBD2; j_gene: TRBJ2-5; abundance: -; CDR3nt: TGTGCCAGCAGTTACTCGACCGCTAGCGGGAGTTTGGAGAGCCAGTACTTC; CDR3aa: CASSYSTASGSLESQYF
v_gene: TRBV11-3; d_gene: -; j_gene: TRBJ1-1; abundance: -; CDR3nt: TGTGCCAGCAGCACCCCAGCGGGGGGCCCAATGAGCACTGAAGCTTTCTTT; CDR3aa: CASSTPAGGPMSTEAFF
v_gene: TRBV12-3/TRBV12-4; d_gene: TRBD1; j_gene: TRBJ2-1; abundance: -; CDR3nt: TGTGCCAGCAGGGGGGACAGGGAGCTTGTCGATGACCAGTTCTTC; CDR3aa: CASRGDRELVDDQFF